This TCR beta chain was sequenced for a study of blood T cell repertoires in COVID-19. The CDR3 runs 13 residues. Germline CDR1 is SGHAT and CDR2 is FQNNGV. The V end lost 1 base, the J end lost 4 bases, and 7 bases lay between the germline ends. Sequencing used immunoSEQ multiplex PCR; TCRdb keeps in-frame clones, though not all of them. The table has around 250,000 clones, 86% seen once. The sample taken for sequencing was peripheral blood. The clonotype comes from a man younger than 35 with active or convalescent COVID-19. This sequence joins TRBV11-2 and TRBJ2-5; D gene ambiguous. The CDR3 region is CASSLALPETQYF. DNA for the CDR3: TGTGCCAGCAGCTTAGCCCTCCCAGAGACCCAGTACTTC. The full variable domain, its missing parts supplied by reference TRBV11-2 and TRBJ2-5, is EAGVAQSPRYKIIEKRQSVAFWCNPISGHATLYWYQQILGQGPKLLIQFQNNGVVDDSQLPKDRFSAERLKGVDSTLKIQPAKLEDSAVYLCASSLALPETQYFGPGTRLLVL.